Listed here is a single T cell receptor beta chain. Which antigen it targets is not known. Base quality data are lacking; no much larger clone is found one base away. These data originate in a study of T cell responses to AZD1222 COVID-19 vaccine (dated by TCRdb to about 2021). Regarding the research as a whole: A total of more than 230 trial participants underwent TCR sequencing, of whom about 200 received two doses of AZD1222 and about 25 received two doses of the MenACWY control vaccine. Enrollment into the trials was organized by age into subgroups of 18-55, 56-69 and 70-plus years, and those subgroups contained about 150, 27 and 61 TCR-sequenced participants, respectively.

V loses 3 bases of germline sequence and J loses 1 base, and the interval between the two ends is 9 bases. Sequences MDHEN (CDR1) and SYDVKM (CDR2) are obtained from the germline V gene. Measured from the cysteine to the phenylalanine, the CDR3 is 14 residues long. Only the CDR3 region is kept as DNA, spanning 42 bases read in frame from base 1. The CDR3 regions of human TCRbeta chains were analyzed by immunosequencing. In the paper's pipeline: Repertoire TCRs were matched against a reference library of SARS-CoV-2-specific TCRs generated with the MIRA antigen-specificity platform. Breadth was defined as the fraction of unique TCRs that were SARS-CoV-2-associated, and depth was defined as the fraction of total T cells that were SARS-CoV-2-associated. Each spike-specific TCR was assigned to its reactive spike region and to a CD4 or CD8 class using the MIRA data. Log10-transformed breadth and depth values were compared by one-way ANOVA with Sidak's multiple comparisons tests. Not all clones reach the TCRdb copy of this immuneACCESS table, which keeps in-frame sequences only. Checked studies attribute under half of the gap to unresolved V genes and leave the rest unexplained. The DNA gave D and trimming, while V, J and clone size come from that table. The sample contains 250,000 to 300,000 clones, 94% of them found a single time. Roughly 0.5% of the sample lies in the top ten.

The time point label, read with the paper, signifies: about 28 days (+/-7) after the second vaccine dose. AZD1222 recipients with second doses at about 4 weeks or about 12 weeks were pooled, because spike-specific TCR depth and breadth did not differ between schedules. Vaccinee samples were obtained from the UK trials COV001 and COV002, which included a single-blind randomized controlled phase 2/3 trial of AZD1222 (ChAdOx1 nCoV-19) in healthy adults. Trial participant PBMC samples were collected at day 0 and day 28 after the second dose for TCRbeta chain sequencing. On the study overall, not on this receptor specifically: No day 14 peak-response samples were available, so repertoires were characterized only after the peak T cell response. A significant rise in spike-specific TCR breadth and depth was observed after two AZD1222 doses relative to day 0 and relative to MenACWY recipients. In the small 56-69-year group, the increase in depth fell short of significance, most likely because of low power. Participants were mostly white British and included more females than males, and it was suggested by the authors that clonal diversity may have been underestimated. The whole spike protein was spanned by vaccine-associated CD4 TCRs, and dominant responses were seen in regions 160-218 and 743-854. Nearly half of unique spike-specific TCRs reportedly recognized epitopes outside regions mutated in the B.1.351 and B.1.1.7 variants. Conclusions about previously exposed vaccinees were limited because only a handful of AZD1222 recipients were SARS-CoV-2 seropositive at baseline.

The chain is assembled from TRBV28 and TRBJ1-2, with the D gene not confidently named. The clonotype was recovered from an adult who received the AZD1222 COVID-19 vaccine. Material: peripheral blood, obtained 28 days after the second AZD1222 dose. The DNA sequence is TGTGCCAGCAGTTTTGGCGCCAATAACTATGGCTACACCTTC. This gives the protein CASSFGANNYGYTF.